A single sample gave rise to the 8 T cell receptor beta chains below, sequenced in a study of blood T cells in healthy people across ages. A J-beta primer mix and a sample-barcoded 5' primer were used in a second PCR of about 7 to 12 cycles. TCRdb itself ran the 5' RACE reads through MiXCR, one entry per CDR3 protein. Counted here are 750,000 to 1,000,000 distinct CDR3 sequences, about 28% occurring once; the ten biggest clones make up about a tenth. The same data also went into a second study, on T cells of mothers and their children.

The sequencing input was blood. These TCRs come from a woman aged 40 to 50 in good health.

V is TRBV11-3 and J is TRBJ2-1; D unresolved. The V end was cut by 3 bases, the J end by 0 bases, with 12 bases between. The CDR3 is 16 residues long. Germline CDR1 is SGHNT and CDR2 is YENEEA. CDR3 loop: CASSFGKGSSYNEQFF. The CDR3 DNA follows: TGTGCCAGCAGCTTTGGTAAGGGCAGCTCCTACAATGAGCAGTTCTTC.

Points on this clonotype: A read error may produce the germline difference seen at one junction end. V gene TRBV7-3 combines with J gene TRBJ2-2, with D tentatively TRBD1 or TRBD2 (5 bases each). From germline, CDR1 is SGHTA and CDR2 FQGTGA. The CDR3 totals 15 residues. The CDR3 spells CASSLLGPDTGERFF. CDR3 in DNA: TGTGCCAGCAGCTTACTCGGGCCGGACACCGGGGAGCGGTTTTTT.

On this clonotype itself: The junction departs from the called germline gene at one end, perhaps through a read error. The chain couples TRBV13 to TRBJ2-4; unclear D gene. Gene TRBJ2-7 matches the end of the DNA better, so the J call may be wrong. Germline V gene sequence: CDR1 PRHDT, CDR2 FYEKMQ (reference sequence). The CDR3 loop spans 16 amino acids. The CDR3 coding sequence is TGTGTCAGCAGCCGCCCCCCCCAAGCTACAACCTACGAGCAGTACTTC. As protein: CVSSRPPQATTYEQYF.

This clonotype was counted ten times or more. The chain couples TRBV12-3 or TRBV12-4 to TRBJ2-5; TRBD2 matches 8 bases. The CDR3 spans 12 residues. V lost 6 bases to trimming and J lost 4 bases; unmatched junction nucleotides: 1. CDR3 sequence: CASRREGETQYF. The CDR3 DNA reads as TGTGCCAGCAGACGGGAGGGAGAGACCCAGTACTTC.

Only a few counts were recorded for this clonotype. This sequence joins TRBV4-1 and TRBJ2-5, with 7 bases lining up with TRBD1. The CDR3 totals 15 residues. V was pared by 1 base and J by 0 bases, with 2 bases of the junction left unmatched. Germline CDR1 and CDR2: MGHRA and YSYEKL. CDR3 sequence reads: CASSQGGQYQETQYF. The CDR3 DNA reads TGCGCCAGCAGCCAAGGGGGACAGTACCAAGAGACCCAGTACTTC.

For this clonotype: A much larger clonotype is one base distant, so this may be a read error. The chain joins TRBV6-5 to TRBJ2-1; D possibly corresponds to TRBD2 (6 bases). This CDR3 has 19 residues. Between the trimmed V and J ends, which lost 1 base and 8 bases, there was a span of 27 bases. CDR1 MNHEY and CDR2 SVGAGI come from the germline V gene. DNA for the CDR3: TGTGCCAGCAGTTACTTGAGGGTGCGCGGGGCAGTTTGGTTCGATGAGCAGTTCTTC. Its translation: CASSYLRVRGAVWFDEQFF.

The rearrangement joins TRBV7-2 to TRBJ2-7; D uncertain. The CDR3 has 14 amino acids. Trimming shortened V by 5 bases and J by 1 base, and 12 bases separated the two germline ends. Germline CDR1 is SGHTA and CDR2 is FQGNSA. In DNA, the CDR3 is TGTGCCAGCAGCCCGAGTCGAGGTTCCTACGAGCAGTACTTC. Encoded protein: CASSPSRGSYEQYF.

This clonotype was seen many times. The rearrangement uses TRBV29-1 and TRBJ1-2; TRBD1 agrees at 9 bases. There are 15 residues in the CDR3. CDR1 SQVTM and CDR2 ANQGSEA come from the germline V gene. The ends lost 3 bases at V and 1 base at J; junction bases unmatched: 6. This CDR3 reads CSVEPGQGGNYGYTF. In DNA, the CDR3 is TGCAGCGTTGAGCCGGGACAGGGAGGTAACTATGGCTACACCTTC.